By share, the clone carrying this T cell receptor (beta chain) ranks as medium-sized. TCRdb fed the PCR reads into MiXCR, producing one record per CDR3 protein. This table has about 9,800 distinct CDR3 sequences, around 19% appearing once. This sample stems from a study of molecular identifiers for immune sequencing clone quantification. The CDR3 loop spans 15 amino acids. Trimming pared 0 bases from V and 2 bases from J, leaving 13 bases between. Germline assignment: CDR1 DFQATT and CDR2 SNEGSKA (reference sequence). The chain recombines TRBV20-1 with TRBJ1-1, with D perhaps TRBD1 (5 bases). This TCR was recovered from a human donor in good health. Some libraries in this study had Jurkat cell RNA spiked in. Sequencing was carried out using naive CD8+ T cells from blood, with Jurkat cell RNA spiked in. Subset defined: FACS-sorted CD8+CD4-CCR7+CD45RA+ naive T cells. For the CDR3, the DNA is TGCAGTGCTAGAGACCTCAAGACAGCTAACACTGAAGCTTTCTTT. It translates to CSARDLKTANTEAFF.